This is a list of T cell receptor beta chains from one sample in a study of T-cell reconstitution after alpha-beta-depleted transplantation in children. A single record per CDR3 protein comes from TCRdb applying MiXCR to the PCR reads. The data show around 680,000 distinct CDR3 sequences, 16% seen once. The sample was PBMCs from the stem cell graft donor, taken from the stem cell graft. The source is a human donor who donated a stem cell graft to a child with acute myeloid leukemia. Both conserved end residues are part of each CDR3. D genes are given only for firm matches. A clone size is listed for some rows: how often the clone was seen (once, few, many), or a class if it is expanded.

>TRBJ2-3|13|many|TRBV20-1|.
CSGAPGVGDTQYF
TGCAGCGGCGCCCCCGGGGTAGGAGATACGCAGTATTTT
>TRBJ2-7|14|.|TRBV5-5|.
CASSLRGYSHEQYF
TGTGCCAGCAGCTTGAGGGGGTACTCCCACGAGCAGTACTTC
>TRBJ1-1|15|many|TRBV10-3|TRBD1
CAISATGGENTEAFF
TGTGCCATCAGTGCTACAGGGGGAGAGAACACTGAAGCTTTCTTT
>TRBJ2-2|14|.|TRBV29-1|TRBD2
CSVEGGGSTGELFF
TGCAGCGTTGAAGGGGGGGGGAGCACCGGGGAGCTGTTTTTT
>TRBJ2-3|16|many|TRBV7-8|TRBD1
CASSLAATGYPDTQYF
TGTGCCAGCAGCTTAGCTGCGACAGGGTATCCAGATACGCAGTATTTT
>TRBJ1-1|15|few|TRBV5-1|TRBD1
CASTTDRAMNTEAFF
TGCGCCAGCACCACTGACAGGGCTATGAACACTGAAGCTTTCTTT
>TRBJ1-2|11|many|TRBV10-3|.
CAIVAGGGYTF
TGTGCCATCGTCGCAGGTGGTGGCTACACCTTC
>TRBJ2-7|12|.|TRBV7-9|.
CASSWTHYEQYF
TGTGCCAGCAGTTGGACTCACTACGAGCAGTACTTC
>TRBJ1-2|12|many|TRBV20-1|.
CSAPGTDYGYTF
TGCAGTGCTCCCGGGACGGACTATGGCTACACCTTC
>TRBJ1-4|16|few|TRBV4-2|.
CASSQVGLGEDEKLFF
TGTGCCAGCAGCCAAGTCGGTTTAGGGGAAGATGAAAAACTGTTTTTT
>TRBJ2-5|15|few|TRBV5-1|TRBD1
CASSLQPGQQETQYF
TGCGCCAGCAGCTTGCAACCGGGACAGCAAGAGACCCAGTACTTC
>TRBJ1-4|16|.|TRBV20-1|.
CSASVAGAGINEKLFF
TGCAGTGCTAGTGTTGCAGGGGCGGGAATTAATGAAAAACTGTTTTTT
>TRBJ2-3|14|many|TRBV29-1|.
CSVRISGSTDTQYF
TGCAGCGTAAGAATCTCAGGTAGCACAGATACGCAGTATTTT
>TRBJ2-1|16|few|TRBV7-3|TRBD2
CASSLLAGAPYNEQFF
TGTGCCAGCAGCTTATTAGCGGGGGCCCCCTACAATGAGCAGTTCTTC
>TRBJ2-3|13|many|TRBV6-4|TRBD1
CASSSGTEDTQYF
TGTGCCAGCAGTTCCGGGACAGAAGATACGCAGTATTTT
>TRBJ2-5|15|.|TRBV12-3/TRBV12-4|TRBD1
CASSFETGAKETQYF
TGTGCCAGCAGTTTTGAGACAGGGGCTAAAGAGACCCAGTACTTC
>TRBJ2-1|15|many|TRBV6-5|.
CASSYQGPSYNEQFF
TGTGCCAGCAGTTACCAAGGTCCCTCGTACAATGAGCAGTTCTTC
>TRBJ1-1|19|.|TRBV20-1|.
CSAKRDRIGVQQTNTEAFF
TGCAGTGCTAAAAGAGATCGTATAGGGGTCCAACAAACGAACACTGAAGCTTTCTTT
>TRBJ1-1|15|few|TRBV30|.
CAWSVTATGNTEAFF
TGTGCCTGGAGTGTAACGGCGACAGGGAACACTGAAGCTTTCTTT
>TRBJ2-1|13|many|TRBV12-3/TRBV12-4|TRBD1
CASSRDRSNEQFF
TGTGCCAGCAGCAGGGACAGGAGCAATGAGCAGTTCTTC
>TRBJ1-2|17|many|TRBV29-1|.
CSVEVPSGGTTNYGYTF
TGCAGCGTTGAAGTTCCATCGGGGGGGACAACTAACTATGGCTACACCTTC
>TRBJ2-7|12|many|TRBV29-1|TRBD2
CSVEDRAGEQYF
TGCAGCGTTGAAGATCGAGCGGGGGAGCAGTACTTC
>TRBJ2-5|17|many|TRBV10-3|TRBD2
CAISESGGGGLQETQYF
TGTGCCATCAGTGAGTCAGGCGGCGGGGGGCTCCAAGAGACCCAGTACTTC
>TRBJ2-7|13|many|TRBV10-3|.
CAISERPPYEQYF
TGTGCCATCAGTGAACGGCCACCCTACGAGCAGTACTTC
>TRBJ2-1|14|few|TRBV28|.
CASSPSPGNNEQFF
TGTGCCAGCAGTCCCTCCCCAGGGAACAATGAGCAGTTCTTC
>TRBJ2-3|16|.|TRBV5-1|.
CASSLRLQGVEDTQYF
TGCGCCAGCAGCTTACGTCTGCAGGGAGTAGAAGATACGCAGTATTTT
>TRBJ1-1|13|many|TRBV20-1|.
CSAQRTVNTEAFF
TGCAGTGCTCAACGGACAGTTAACACTGAAGCTTTCTTT
>TRBJ1-5|14|.|TRBV4-1|.
CASSLLHGNQPQHF
TGCGCCAGCAGCCTATTACACGGCAATCAGCCCCAGCATTTT
>TRBJ2-7|15|.|TRBV24-1|.
CATSDLKGDVYEQYF
TGTGCCACCAGTGATTTGAAGGGGGACGTCTACGAGCAGTACTTC
>TRBJ1-1|14|many|TRBV29-1|.
CSVESGVGNTEAFF
TGCAGCGTTGAAAGCGGGGTCGGGAACACTGAAGCTTTCTTT
>TRBJ1-2|13|few|TRBV29-1|TRBD1
CSVYPGTGNGYTF
TGCAGCGTTTACCCCGGGACAGGGAACGGCTACACCTTC
>TRBJ1-5|16|many|TRBV20-1|.
CSARDLTLDSNQPQHF
TGCAGTGCTAGAGATCTTACTTTAGATAGCAATCAGCCCCAGCATTTT
>TRBJ2-7|14|many|TRBV12-3/TRBV12-4|.
CASSLERGAYEQYF
TGTGCCAGCAGTTTAGAACGGGGGGCATACGAGCAGTACTTC
>TRBJ2-7|11|.|TRBV27|.
CASSQDNDQYF
TGTGCCAGCAGTCAAGACAACGACCAGTACTTC
>TRBJ1-1|13|.|TRBV5-5|.
CASSLSGMVEAFF
TGTGCCAGCAGCTTGTCAGGGATGGTTGAAGCTTTCTTT